Listed below are T cell receptor beta chains from one sample, sequenced in a study of early T cells in non-severe SARS-CoV-2 infection. Each CDR3 protein gets one entry after TCRdb re-called the 5' RACE reads with MiXCR. The sample holds 45,000 to 50,000 distinct CDR3 sequences, around 5.6% seen once. The sequencing sample was made of whole blood. Every receptor here comes from an adult who was a healthcare worker with PCR-confirmed SARS-CoV-2 infection or an uninfected control (not recorded which). CDR3s include the opening cysteine and the closing phenylalanine or tryptophan. Fields, in order: J gene, clone size, D gene, V gene, CDR3 protein, CDR3 DNA. A D gene is named only where the DNA matches it firmly. The size entry is marked missing in some rows and otherwise reads once, few, many or a size class.

TRBJ2-3 many - TRBV20-1 CSATPRLGIGTDTQYF TGCAGTGCTACCCCGCGTTTAGGTATCGGCACAGATACGCAGTATTTT
TRBJ2-1 few - TRBV5-4 CASSGIGGQFNSYNEQFF TGTGCCAGCAGCGGGATCGGAGGACAGTTTAACTCCTACAATGAGCAGTTCTTC
TRBJ2-1 many - TRBV2 CASSGGGFSIDEQFF TGTGCCAGCAGTGGAGGGGGTTTTAGTATAGATGAGCAGTTCTTC
TRBJ1-2 many TRBD1 TRBV29-1 CSVVTGYGYTF TGCAGCGTTGTGACAGGGTATGGCTACACCTTC
TRBJ1-2 many - TRBV6-1 CASSDTARSYGYTF TGTGCCAGCAGTGACACGGCCAGGAGCTATGGCTACACCTTC
TRBJ2-7 - TRBD2 TRBV5-1 CASNRASGYEQYF TGCGCCAGCAATCGAGCTAGCGGGTACGAGCAGTACTTC
TRBJ2-7 many - TRBV7-2 CASSWRVAQDEQYF TGTGCCAGCAGCTGGAGGGTAGCACAAGACGAGCAGTACTTC
TRBJ1-4 many TRBD1 TRBV20-1 CSAIPGQNNEKLFF TGCAGTGCTATTCCGGGACAGAATAATGAAAAACTGTTTTTT
TRBJ1-4 many TRBD1 TRBV7-9 CASSPWDREGEKLFF TGTGCCAGCAGCCCTTGGGACAGGGAAGGAGAAAAACTGTTTTTT
TRBJ1-1 many - TRBV7-3 CASSPRRVGDTEAFF TGTGCCAGCAGCCCACGTCGGGTTGGCGACACTGAAGCTTTCTTT
TRBJ1-6 few - TRBV28 CASSSPSLAALNSPLHF TGTGCCAGCAGTTCTCCCTCCTTAGCGGCACTTAATTCACCCCTCCACTTT
TRBJ2-5 many - TRBV27 CASSLDSGTRETQYF TGTGCCAGCAGTTTAGATTCAGGGACGAGGGAGACCCAGTACTTC
TRBJ1-1 few TRBD1 TRBV18 CASSPTGRNTEAFF TGTGCCAGCTCACCGACAGGGAGGAACACTGAAGCTTTCTTT
TRBJ2-2 - - TRBV29-1 CSVERQGAGELFF TGCAGCGTTGAAAGGCAGGGTGCCGGGGAGCTGTTTTTT
TRBJ2-7 few - TRBV30 CAWDFRGREQYF TGTGCCTGGGACTTCAGGGGTCGCGAGCAGTACTTC
TRBJ2-3 few - TRBV7-3 CASSRRLVQTQYF TGTGCCAGCAGCCGTCGACTAGTTCAAACGCAGTATTTT
TRBJ2-1 many - TRBV14 CASSQAGSGNEQFF TGTGCCAGCAGCCAGGCCGGGAGCGGAAATGAGCAGTTCTTC
TRBJ1-1 - - TRBV9 CASSATVGRNTEAFF TGTGCCAGCAGCGCAACAGTAGGTCGGAACACTGAAGCTTTCTTT
TRBJ1-1 few - TRBV25-1 CASRDNGAAEAFF TGTGCCAGCAGGGACAATGGCGCCGCTGAAGCTTTCTTT
TRBJ2-5 many TRBD2 TRBV10-3 CAISATSGETQYF TGTGCCATCAGTGCTACTAGCGGAGAGACCCAGTACTTC
TRBJ2-3 many TRBD1 TRBV29-1 CSAPGQGTDTQYF TGCAGCGCCCCCGGACAGGGCACAGATACGCAGTATTTT
TRBJ2-5 many TRBD1 TRBV5-4 CASKSGTVQETQYF TGTGCCAGCAAGTCCGGGACAGTTCAAGAGACCCAGTACTTC
TRBJ2-4 few - TRBV3-2 CASGGRALNIQYF TGTGCCAGCGGGGGACGCGCCTTAAACATTCAGTACTTC
TRBJ2-7 many TRBD1 TRBV2 CASSPWTGSYEQYF TGTGCCAGCAGTCCCTGGACAGGATCCTACGAGCAGTACTTC
TRBJ2-7 many TRBD2 TRBV7-8 CASSLERDSYEQYF TGTGCCAGCAGCTTAGAGCGGGATTCCTACGAGCAGTACTTC
TRBJ2-1 many TRBD2 TRBV2 CASRAGTSGRSEQFF TGTGCCAGCAGGGCCGGGACTAGCGGCAGGAGTGAGCAGTTCTTC
TRBJ1-1 few - TRBV5-1 CASSLAVGSNTEVFF TGCGCCAGCAGCTTGGCCGTGGGGTCGAACACTGAAGTTTTCTTT
TRBJ2-5 - TRBD1 TRBV12-3/TRBV12-4 CASRNSLPGQGRETQYF TGTGCCAGCAGAAACTCTCTACCGGGACAGGGTAGGGAGACCCAGTACTTC
TRBJ1-3 many - TRBV7-8 CASSLAVAGNTIYF TGTGCCAGCAGCTTAGCGGTGGCTGGAAACACCATATATTTT
TRBJ2-7 many - TRBV10-2 CASSAGTTYEQYF TGCGCCAGCAGTGCCGGGACGACCTACGAGCAGTACTTC
TRBJ1-5 many - TRBV6-2/TRBV6-3 CASSYSRAHQPQHF TGTGCCAGCAGTTACAGCCGGGCCCACCAGCCCCAGCATTTT
TRBJ2-3 many - TRBV2 CASNYRTDTQYF TGTGCCAGCAACTATCGCACAGATACGCAGTATTTT
TRBJ2-5 many TRBD1 TRBV5-6 CASSPIDRGETQYF TGTGCCAGCAGCCCTATTGACAGGGGAGAGACCCAGTACTTC
TRBJ2-2 - TRBD2 TRBV9 CASSVAPSGNTGELFF TGTGCCAGCAGCGTAGCTCCTAGCGGGAACACCGGGGAGCTGTTTTTT
TRBJ2-7 - TRBD2 TRBV20-1 CSARAASGKDEQYF TGCAGTGCTAGAGCGGCTAGCGGGAAGGACGAGCAGTACTTC
TRBJ2-1 many TRBD2 TRBV19 CASSIRGGSAYNEQFF TGTGCCAGTAGTATAAGGGGCGGGAGCGCCTACAATGAGCAGTTCTTC
TRBJ2-4 - - TRBV3-1 CASSRHLAKNIQYF TGTGCCAGCAGCAGACACTTAGCCAAAAACATTCAGTACTTC
TRBJ2-5 few - TRBV5-6 CASSDRSPGQETQYF TGTGCCAGCAGCGACCGAAGCCCAGGACAAGAGACCCAGTACTTC
TRBJ2-1 many - TRBV7-9 CASSLEALGGEQFF TGTGCCAGCAGCTTAGAAGCCCTCGGGGGCGAGCAGTTCTTC
TRBJ1-2 many TRBD1 TRBV3-1 CASSPDRGNYGYTF TGTGCCAGCAGCCCGGACAGGGGGAACTATGGCTACACCTTC
TRBJ2-1 many - TRBV7-2 CASSLGRGSKRNEQFF TGTGCCAGCAGCTTGGGTAGGGGCAGTAAGCGGAATGAGCAGTTCTTC
TRBJ2-7 many TRBD1 TRBV18 CASSPQGQATEQYF TGTGCCAGCTCACCACAAGGACAGGCCACGGAGCAGTACTTC
TRBJ1-1 few - TRBV30 CAAKGDTEAFF TGTGCCGCGAAGGGGGACACTGAAGCTTTCTTT
TRBJ1-1 many - TRBV7-9 CASTPLPDTEAFF TGTGCCAGCACCCCCCTTCCCGACACTGAAGCTTTCTTT
TRBJ2-3 many TRBD2 TRBV27 CASSLVGAGGSTDTQYF TGTGCCAGCAGTCTCGTTGGAGCGGGGGGAAGCACAGATACGCAGTATTTT
TRBJ2-1 few TRBD2 TRBV6-2/TRBV6-3 CASVNGGSSYNEQFF TGTGCCAGCGTGAATGGCGGGAGCTCCTACAATGAGCAGTTCTTC
TRBJ2-5 - - TRBV5-1 CASSLPGRQTQYF TGCGCCAGCAGCCTCCCGGGACGTCAGACCCAGTACTTC
TRBJ2-5 - TRBD2 TRBV2 CARSSGGNQETQYF TGTGCCAGGAGCAGCGGGGGGAACCAAGAGACCCAGTACTTC
TRBJ2-4 many - TRBV27 CASSFGQKNIQYF TGTGCCAGCAGTTTCGGGCAGAAAAACATTCAGTACTTC
TRBJ2-7 many TRBD2 TRBV7-2 CASSRGGTYEQYF TGTGCCAGCAGCCGCGGGGGAACCTACGAGCAGTACTTC
TRBJ2-1 many TRBD2 TRBV18 CASSSDFGTSGPRDEQFF TGTGCCAGCTCATCGGATTTCGGGACTAGCGGTCCTAGGGATGAGCAGTTCTTC
TRBJ2-5 many TRBD1 TRBV29-1 CSVVGGRGQETQYF TGCAGCGTTGTAGGGGGCAGGGGACAAGAGACCCAGTACTTC